This is a list of T cell receptor beta chains from one sample in a study of T cell repertoires in cytomegalovirus infection. MiXCR, applied by TCRdb to the reads, yields one record per CDR3 protein. The sample lists some 310,000 distinct CDR3 sequences; 20% to 25% were seen once. Their specific antigens are unknown. This specimen consisted of cultured PBMCs, obtained from culture after CMV antigen stimulation. The source of these receptors is a human donor in good health (CMV status not recorded). Some clones in this sample may be carry-over from other donors' samples. The CDR3 runs from the conserved cysteine through the conserved F or W. Fields, in order: J gene, V gene, D gene, clone size, CDR3 DNA, CDR3 protein. D genes are given only for firm matches. A clone size is listed for some rows: how often the clone was seen (once, few, many), or a class if it is expanded.

j_gene: TRBJ2-3
v_gene: TRBV12-3/TRBV12-4
d_gene: -
abundance: -
CDR3nt: TGTGCCAGCAGTTTCCGGACTGGGACAGATACGCAGTATTTT
CDR3aa: CASSFRTGTDTQYF

j_gene: TRBJ1-4
v_gene: TRBV28
d_gene: TRBD1
abundance: few
CDR3nt: TGTGCCAGCAGTCCTGGGGACAGGGCCAATGAAAAACTGTTTTTT
CDR3aa: CASSPGDRANEKLFF

j_gene: TRBJ2-5
v_gene: TRBV7-6
d_gene: -
abundance: many
CDR3nt: TGTGCCAGCAGCTGGGCAGGGGGGAGCCAAGAGACCCAGTACTTC
CDR3aa: CASSWAGGSQETQYF

j_gene: TRBJ1-1
v_gene: TRBV14
d_gene: -
abundance: few
CDR3nt: TGTGCCAGCAGCCAGACCAGGGGTGAAGCTTTCTTT
CDR3aa: CASSQTRGEAFF

j_gene: TRBJ2-1
v_gene: TRBV6-6
d_gene: -
abundance: -
CDR3nt: TGTGCCAGCAGTGAGTGGGCAGGGGTCCCCCTTAGGGAGCAGTTCTTC
CDR3aa: CASSEWAGVPLREQFF

j_gene: TRBJ2-6
v_gene: TRBV7-9
d_gene: TRBD2
abundance: -
CDR3nt: TGTGCCAGCAGCTTAAAGCTAGCGGTCTGGGCCAACGTCCTGACTTTC
CDR3aa: CASSLKLAVWANVLTF

j_gene: TRBJ2-6
v_gene: TRBV6-5
d_gene: -
abundance: many
CDR3nt: TGTGCCAGCAGTTACCAAACCATGATGGGCTCTGGGGCCAACGTCCTGACTTTC
CDR3aa: CASSYQTMMGSGANVLTF

j_gene: TRBJ2-1
v_gene: TRBV7-2
d_gene: -
abundance: -
CDR3nt: TGTGCCAGCAGCTTAGAGCGGGCCTCCTACAATGAGCAGTTCTTC
CDR3aa: CASSLERASYNEQFF

j_gene: TRBJ2-5
v_gene: TRBV6-5
d_gene: -
abundance: few
CDR3nt: TGTGCCAGCAGTCCGGGGATAACGTTGGAGACCCAGTACTTC
CDR3aa: CASSPGITLETQYF

j_gene: TRBJ2-3
v_gene: TRBV29-1
d_gene: -
abundance: -
CDR3nt: TGCAGCGTTGGTTTAAACACAGATACGCAGTATTTT
CDR3aa: CSVGLNTDTQYF

j_gene: TRBJ2-1
v_gene: TRBV11-1
d_gene: -
abundance: -
CDR3nt: TGTGCCAGCAGCTTCCGCGGCTTAGTCCAATACAATGAGCAGTTCTTC
CDR3aa: CASSFRGLVQYNEQFF